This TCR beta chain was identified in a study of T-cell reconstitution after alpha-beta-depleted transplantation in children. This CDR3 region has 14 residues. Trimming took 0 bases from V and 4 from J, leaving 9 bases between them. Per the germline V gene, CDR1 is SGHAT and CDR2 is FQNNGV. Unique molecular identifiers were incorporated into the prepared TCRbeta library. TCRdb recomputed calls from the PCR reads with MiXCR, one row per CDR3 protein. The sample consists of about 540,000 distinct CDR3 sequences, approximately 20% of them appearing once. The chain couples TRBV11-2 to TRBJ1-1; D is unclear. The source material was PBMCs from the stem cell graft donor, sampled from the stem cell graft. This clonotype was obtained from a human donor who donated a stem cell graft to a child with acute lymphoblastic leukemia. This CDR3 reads CASSLDPGITEAFF. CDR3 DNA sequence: TGTGCCAGCAGCTTAGATCCGGGGATCACTGAAGCTTTCTTT.